This TCR beta chain was captured in a study of T cell responses to AZD1222 COVID-19 vaccine. Overall study: Doses given second, at about 4 or about 12 weeks, were pooled.

Clones were read by immunoSEQ multiplex PCR, and TCRdb kept only the in-frame ones, dropping some. The sample holds some 130,000 clones; over 75% are singletons and the top ten take 20% to 25%. Germline loops: CDR1 SNHLY, CDR2 FYNNEI. The V segment lost 6 bases and the J segment 0 bases; nucleotides outside the gene matches: 4. The CDR3 totals 15 residues. This chain uses TRBV2 with TRBJ2-2; 7 bases are shared with TRBD2. The sequencing used peripheral blood, collected on day 0 of AZD1222 vaccination. This TCR derives from an adult in good health. DNA of the CDR3: TGTGCCAGCAGGAGCGGGGCCGCGAACACCGGGGAGCTGTTTTTT. Its protein is CASRSGAANTGELFF.